Listed below are T cell receptor beta chains from one sample, sequenced in a study of T cells after yellow fever vaccination. MiXCR, run by TCRdb on the 5' RACE reads, gives a single entry per CDR3 protein. The sample records 550,000 to 750,000 distinct CDR3 sequences, about 14% being singletons. Sample: PBMCs, taken on the day of the yellow fever booster vaccination. All receptors come from a man in his thirties or forties who received the YFV17D yellow fever vaccine. Both conserved end residues are part of each CDR3. A D gene is named only where the DNA matches it firmly. Some rows have no size entry. The others give once, few or many, or a class for an expanded clone.

few	TRBV7-2	TRBJ2-3	TRBD1	TGTGCCAGCAGCCCAGGGGGAATCGGCTATACGCAGTATTTT	CASSPGGIGYTQYF
few	TRBV20-1	TRBJ1-1	NA	TGCAGTGCTACCCAAGATAACACTGAAGCTTTCTTT	CSATQDNTEAFF
few	TRBV12-3/TRBV12-4	TRBJ2-2	TRBD2	TGTGCCAGCAGTTCCCGACTAGCGGGAGTTAAGGGCGGGGAGCTGTTTTTT	CASSSRLAGVKGGELFF
few	TRBV24-1	TRBJ2-1	NA	TGTGCCACCAGTGACGCACGGGGGAGCTCCTACAATGAGCAGTTCTTC	CATSDARGSSYNEQFF
NA	TRBV20-1	TRBJ2-1	NA	TGCAGTGCTAGATCGAGCGGTTTAGAGGGAGGTTACAATGAGCAGTTCTTC	CSARSSGLEGGYNEQFF
few	TRBV5-1	TRBJ2-7	NA	TGCGCCAGCAGGAGGGAGCCCGCCACCGGGATCTCCGAGCAGTACTTC	CASRREPATGISEQYF
few	TRBV7-2	TRBJ2-7	TRBD1	TGTGCCAGCAGCCGGGACAGGATTTACGAGCAGTACTTC	CASSRDRIYEQYF
NA	TRBV20-1	TRBJ1-5	TRBD1	TGCAGTGCTCCGGACAGGAGGCGGGATCAGCCCCAGCATTTT	CSAPDRRRDQPQHF
NA	TRBV12-3/TRBV12-4	TRBJ1-1	NA	TGTGCCAGCAGTGACAGCCAAATCACTGAAGCTTTCTTT	CASSDSQITEAFF
few	TRBV5-1	TRBJ2-7	NA	TGCGCCAGCAGCTTGGTCAGTCCTCCTCGCGAGCAGTACTTC	CASSLVSPPREQYF
NA	TRBV5-1	TRBJ2-7	TRBD1	TGCGCCAGCAGCGGACAGGGGGCGGTATACGAGCAGTACTTC	CASSGQGAVYEQYF
few	TRBV2	TRBJ2-2	TRBD1	TGTGCCAGCAGAGTAGACAGGGCCACCGGGGAGCTGTTTTTT	CASRVDRATGELFF
few	TRBV10-3	TRBJ2-2	TRBD1	TGTGCCATCCCGGGACAGACTAACACCGGGGAGCTGTTTTTT	CAIPGQTNTGELFF
NA	TRBV2	TRBJ1-2	NA	TGTGCCAGCAGCTTTCTACCTAACTATGGCTACACCTTC	CASSFLPNYGYTF
NA	TRBV10-3	TRBJ2-5	TRBD2	TGTGCCATCGGACTAGTCGAGAGAGAGACCCAGTACTTC	CAIGLVERETQYF
few	TRBV7-9	TRBJ1-1	TRBD1	TGTGCCAGCAGCCCACAGGGGGCGCGGGACACTGAAGCTTTCTTT	CASSPQGARDTEAFF
NA	TRBV5-6	TRBJ1-5	NA	TGTGCCAGCAGCTTGGCCGGCGGGGGATCGGCCCAGCATTTT	CASSLAGGGSAQHF
NA	TRBV7-2	TRBJ1-6	NA	TGTGCCAGCAGCTCGCGAAAGGCCCTCCACTTT	CASSSRKALHF
once	TRBV18	TRBJ2-7	TRBD1	TGTGCCAGCTCACCAAAGGACAGGGAGATTCGTGAGCAGTACTTC	CASSPKDREIREQYF
NA	TRBV15	TRBJ2-1	NA	TGTGCCACCAGCAGAGGCGGGACAGCCAATGAGCAGTTCTTC	CATSRGGTANEQFF
NA	TRBV7-3	TRBJ2-6	NA	TGTGCCAGCACCCAAAACCCTGGGGCCAACGTCCTGACTTTC	CASTQNPGANVLTF
few	TRBV20-1	TRBJ1-5	NA	TGCAGTGCAACCCGAGCGGGTACTTCGTTACATCAGCCCCAGCATTTT	CSATRAGTSLHQPQHF
many	TRBV24-1	TRBJ2-1	NA	TGTGCCACTGAGGGATACAATGAGCAGTTCTTC	CATEGYNEQFF
NA	TRBV5-6	TRBJ2-1	NA	TGTGCCAGCAGCTTGGCTTCCGGGACTCTACAGTTCTTC	CASSLASGTLQFF
few	TRBV29-1	TRBJ2-2	NA	TGCAGCGTTGGGGTGAGGCAGGCTAACACCGGGGAGCTGTTTTTT	CSVGVRQANTGELFF
NA	TRBV6-5	TRBJ2-7	NA	TGTGCCAGCAGTTCTCGGGGGTTGGGGCAGGGGATGTACGAGCAGTACTTC	CASSSRGLGQGMYEQYF
NA	TRBV5-6	TRBJ2-2	NA	TGTGCCAGCAGCTTCGCTAGCGCCACCGGGGAGCTGTTTTTT	CASSFASATGELFF
NA	TRBV6-5	TRBJ1-4	TRBD1	TGTGCCAGCAGTTTCACAGGGGGCGCGGATGAAAAACTGTTTTTT	CASSFTGGADEKLFF
many	TRBV5-1	TRBJ2-3	TRBD2	TGTGCCAGCAGTTTTTCTAGCGGAACAGATACGCAGTATTTT	CASSFSSGTDTQYF
NA	TRBV10-3	TRBJ2-5	TRBD2	TGTGCCAGCACACCGGGACTAGCGGGAGAAGGGAAGACCCAGTACTTC	CASTPGLAGEGKTQYF
few	TRBV4-3	TRBJ2-7	TRBD1	TGCGCCAGCAGCCAAGGACAGGGGTTTACCTACGAGCAGTACTTC	CASSQGQGFTYEQYF
NA	TRBV28	TRBJ2-3	NA	TGTGCCAGCAGTTTAACTGGGCCGGGCACAGATACGCAGTATTTT	CASSLTGPGTDTQYF
NA	TRBV7-8	TRBJ2-1	NA	TGTGCCAGCAGCTTGACAGCCGTAGTTGGTGAGCAGTTCTTC	CASSLTAVVGEQFF
NA	TRBV21-1	TRBJ2-5	NA	TGTGCCAGCAGCAAATGGGAGACCCAGTACTTC	CASSKWETQYF
few	TRBV28	TRBJ2-3	NA	TGTGCCAGCAGTCGCCCAGCTACAAAGACCGCTAGCACAGATACGCAGTATTTT	CASSRPATKTASTDTQYF
NA	TRBV19	TRBJ2-7	TRBD1	TGTGCCAGTAGTTCCCGGACAGGGGCTTCCTCCGCTTACGAGCAGTACTTC	CASSSRTGASSAYEQYF
few	TRBV18	TRBJ2-1	TRBD2	TGTGCCAGCTCCGGGGGAGCGGGAAGCTCCTACAATGAGCAGTTCTTC	CASSGGAGSSYNEQFF
few	TRBV20-1	TRBJ2-1	TRBD2	TGCAGTGCCACCTCAGGGGCGGGAGGTTACAATGAGCAGTTCTTC	CSATSGAGGYNEQFF
NA	TRBV10-3	TRBJ2-1	TRBD2	TGTGCCATCAGTGAGTCGACCTTGCGGGAGGGTGAGCAGTTCTTC	CAISESTLREGEQFF
NA	TRBV6-1	TRBJ1-5	TRBD1	TGTGCCAGCAGTCAACATTACAGGGGGCTTCAGCCCCAGCATTTT	CASSQHYRGLQPQHF
NA	TRBV7-2	TRBJ2-1	TRBD2	TGTGCCAGCAGCTCGTCGGGACTAGCGGGCTCCTACAATGAGCAGTTCTTC	CASSSSGLAGSYNEQFF
NA	TRBV5-8	TRBJ2-2	NA	TGTGCCATCAGGCCTGGACTTCCCGACGGGGAGCTGTTTTTT	CAIRPGLPDGELFF
few	TRBV6-2/TRBV6-3	TRBJ2-1	TRBD2	TGTGCCAGCAGAAAGACTAGCGGGATCAATGAGCAGTTCTTC	CASRKTSGINEQFF
NA	TRBV2	TRBJ1-5	TRBD1	TGTGCCAGCAAGGCCGGGACAGGGGAAGGTAGCAATCAGCCCCAGCATTTT	CASKAGTGEGSNQPQHF